Listed below are T cell receptor beta chains from one sample, sequenced in a study of PD-1 blockade in classical Hodgkin lymphoma. Sequencing used immunoSEQ multiplex PCR; TCRdb keeps in-frame clones, though not all of them. The sample gives about 23,000 clones, roughly nine tenths of which show up once; 0.41% is in the top ten. The sequenced sample consisted of CD4+ T cells from blood. These receptors all come from a human donor with classical Hodgkin lymphoma. The CDR3 runs from the conserved cysteine through the conserved F or W. The order of the fields is clone size, J gene, D gene, V gene, CDR3 protein, CDR3 DNA. A D gene is named only where the DNA matches it firmly. The listing skips clone size in some rows; elsewhere it reads once, few, many or a size class.

NA	TRBJ1-3	NA	TRBV5-4	CASSLLPSGNTIYF	TGTGCCAGCAGCTTGCTACCCTCTGGAAACACCATATATTTT
once	TRBJ2-6	NA	TRBV10-2	CASIGAGANVLTF	TGCGCCAGTATCGGGGCGGGGGCCAACGTCCTGACTTTC
once	TRBJ2-3	NA	TRBV2	CASSAEITDTQYF	TGTGCCAGCAGTGCCGAAATCACAGATACGCAGTATTTT
NA	TRBJ2-3	TRBD2	TRBV6-1	CASSAFLAGAKDTQYF	TGTGCCAGCAGTGCATTCCTGGCGGGAGCGAAAGATACGCAGTATTTT
NA	TRBJ1-4	TRBD1	TRBV30	CAWNRDRGEKLFF	TGTGCCTGGAACCGGGACAGGGGCGAAAAACTGTTTTTT
few	TRBJ1-5	TRBD1	TRBV29-1	CSVRDSNNQPQHF	TGCAGCGTTAGGGACAGTAACAATCAGCCCCAGCATTTT
NA	TRBJ2-1	TRBD2	TRBV27	CASSFAAGVQFF	TGTGCCAGCAGTTTCGCAGCGGGAGTACAGTTCTTC
NA	TRBJ2-5	TRBD1	TRBV11-2	CASSPPGQWETQYF	TGTGCCAGCAGCCCTCCGGGACAGTGGGAGACCCAGTACTTC
NA	TRBJ2-7	TRBD1	TRBV5-5	CASSFGEGAREQYF	TGTGCCAGCAGCTTTGGAGAGGGGGCGAGGGAGCAGTACTTC
NA	TRBJ2-7	TRBD2	TRBV5-4	CASSRGGLAGVSAHEQYF	TGTGCCAGCAGCCGCGGGGGACTAGCGGGAGTTTCGGCCCACGAGCAGTACTTC
NA	TRBJ2-3	NA	TRBV29-1	CSVWGGVTDTQYF	TGCAGCGTTTGGGGCGGGGTAACAGATACGCAGTATTTT
NA	TRBJ1-4	NA	TRBV18	CASSPQVYEKLFF	TGTGCCAGCTCACCCCAGGTTTACGAAAAACTGTTTTTT
NA	TRBJ1-5	NA	TRBV21-1	CASSKVCGLTLTTPQHF	TGTGCCAGCAGCAAAGTGTGCGGCCTCACCCTCACCACGCCCCAGCATTTT
NA	TRBJ2-5	NA	TRBV5-1	CASSGYQETQYF	TGCGCCAGCAGCGGGTACCAAGAGACCCAGTACTTC